The 23 T cell receptor beta chains reported below all come from one sample, sequenced in a study of CD8 T cells in ankylosing spondylitis. Their recognized antigens are unknown. MiXCR was run by TCRdb on the 5' RACE reads, yielding one entry per CDR3 protein. The table has around 770,000 distinct CDR3 sequences, under 20% seen once. Regarding the study as a whole: A motif of 7 to 9 highly homologous TCR beta variants was seen as apparently characteristic of ankylosing spondylitis blood.

The specimen was blood, either unsorted or a sorted T cell fraction (not recorded which). These TCRs come from a male donor with ankylosing spondylitis.

Only a few counts were recorded for this clonotype. The chain has TRBV20-1 and TRBJ2-7; perhaps TRBD1 as D (7 bases). Germline lookup yields CDR1 DFQATT and CDR2 SNEGSKA (reference sequence). Trimming left V 0 bases short and J 4 bases short, with 19 bases between. The CDR3 has 16 amino acids. The CDR3 loop reads CSARESEGASDYEQYF. The CDR3 nucleotides read TGCAGTGCTAGAGAGTCAGAGGGGGCTAGCGATTACGAGCAGTACTTC.

This clonotype has ten or more counts. The chain uses TRBV30 and TRBJ1-1; the D gene is possibly TRBD1 (6 bases). The V gene lost 3 bases and the J gene lost 0 bases, with 14 bases spanning the gap. Germline V gene lookup returns CDR1 GTSNPN and CDR2 SVGIG (reference sequence). The CDR3 extends over 15 amino acids. The DNA for the CDR3 is TGTGCCTGGAGACCTACAGGGTTCCTGAACACTGAAGCTTTCTTT. This sequence encodes CAWRPTGFLNTEAFF.

The chain combines TRBV12-3 or TRBV12-4 with TRBJ2-5, with D maybe TRBD1 (6 bases). Trimming cost V 4 bases and J 1 base, with 10 bases left between them. The CDR3 contains 14 residues. CDR3 DNA: TGTGCCAGCAGTTGGGGACACGTCCAAGAGACCCAGTACTTC. The encoded protein is CASSWGHVQETQYF.

This rearrangement joins TRBV15 to TRBJ2-2; no clear D. Germline loops: CDR1 LNHNV, CDR2 YYDKDF (reference sequence). V lost 1 base and J 6 bases, leaving 12 bases between the germline ends. The CDR3 contains 15 residues. The CDR3 coding sequence is TGTGCCACCAGCAGAGTTGCGGTGGCTTCCGGGGAGCTGTTTTTT. Residues: CATSRVAVASGELFF.

The chain recombines TRBV12-3 or TRBV12-4 with TRBJ2-1; 7 nucleotides line up with TRBD2. The CDR3 consists of 18 residues. CDR3 sequence: CTRSGSSWAGVAENEQFF. The CDR3 DNA reads as TGTACCCGCAGCGGCTCTTCGTGGGCGGGAGTAGCGGAAAATGAGCAGTTCTTC.

This clonotype was observed a handful of times. V usage is TRBV6-5 and J usage is TRBJ2-1; D gene uncertain. With 0 bases removed from V and 4 bases from J, the gap between germline ends came to 16 bases. CDR1 and CDR2 (germline): MNHEY, SVGAGI. CDR3 size: 17 residues. The CDR3 DNA follows: TGTGCCAGCAGTTACTCGATTCCAGATGCCAAGTACAATGAGCAGTTCTTC. Protein: CASSYSIPDAKYNEQFF.

This clonotype was recorded many times. The rearrangement links TRBV7-6 to TRBJ2-2, with TRBD2 matching 10 bases. J lost 7 bases, V lost 5 bases, and 10 bases had no gene match. CDR1 SGHVS and CDR2 FNYEAQ come from the germline V gene. This CDR3 is built from 16 residues. CDR3 nucleotide sequence: TGTGCCAGCAGCCCTAGGACTAGCGGTCCGGACGGGGAGCTGTTTTTT. Translation gives CASSPRTSGPDGELFF.

The table lists this clonotype with a few counts. This chain links TRBV2 with TRBJ1-2, with 9 bases lining up with TRBD1. CDR3 size: 12 residues. Per germline, CDR1 SNHLY and CDR2 FYNNEI. Trimming at V came to 4 bases and at J to 8 bases, leaving 2 bases not matched to a gene. This CDR3 reads CASSGTGDGYTF. The CDR3, as DNA: TGTGCCAGCAGTGGGACAGGGGACGGCTACACCTTC.

This clonotype was seen only a few times. This chain connects TRBV5-1 to TRBJ2-2; no firm D call. From germline, CDR1 is SGHRS and CDR2 YFSETQ. The CDR3 covers 17 residues. Trimming cost V 0 bases and J 4 bases, with 16 bases left between them. The CDR3 DNA reads TGCGCCAGCAGCTTGGCGTGGGCGCAAGGGATCACCGGGGAGCTGTTTTTT. As protein: CASSLAWAQGITGELFF.

The chain has TRBV5-1 and TRBJ2-1; 10 nucleotides match TRBD2. Germline assignment: CDR1 SGHRS and CDR2 YFSETQ. After removal of 5 bases from V and 6 bases from J, the junction contained 17 bases not matched to a gene. This CDR3 is 18 amino acids long. CDR3 DNA sequence: TGCGCCAGCAGTTTTGGGGCCCTTACTAGCGGGGTAGGCAATGAGCAGTTCTTC. Translated: CASSFGALTSGVGNEQFF.

The chain couples TRBV15 to TRBJ2-7, with 8 nucleotides matching TRBD1. V gave up 2 bases and J gave up 4 bases; unmatched junction bases: 7. There are 15 residues in the CDR3. Germline CDR1 reads LNHNV; CDR2 reads YYDKDF (reference sequence). The CDR3 protein is CATSRPSQGAYEQYF. CDR3 nucleotide sequence: TGTGCCACCAGCAGACCTAGCCAGGGGGCTTACGAGCAGTACTTC.

The rearrangement joins TRBV12-3 or TRBV12-4 to TRBJ2-3; D gene unclear. Trimming stripped 2 bases from V and 10 bases from J, with 13 bases between. The length of the CDR3 is 13 residues. The CDR3 here is CASSLQFQSPQYF. The CDR3 region has the DNA TGTGCCAGCAGTTTACAGTTTCAGTCTCCGCAGTATTTT.

This clonotype was found a few times. The rearrangement uses TRBV3-1 and TRBJ1-2; D remains unclear. From germline, CDR1 is LGHDT and CDR2 YNNKEL (reference sequence). The CDR3 has 14 amino acids. Trimming took off 1 base at V and 4 bases at J, with 10 bases between the two ends. In nucleotides, the CDR3 is TGTGCCAGCAGCCAAGGCCTAAACAGCTATGGCTACACCTTC. This codes for CASSQGLNSYGYTF.

J is TRBJ2-7 and V is TRBV7-9, with 11 bases identical to TRBD2. Germline CDR1 SEHNR, CDR2 FQNEAQ (reference sequence). The CDR3 covers 15 residues. Trimming took 5 bases from V and 6 from J; bases not matched to a gene: 9. The CDR3 DNA is TGTGCCAGCAGCGGCACTAGCGGGAGTTGGCGCGAGCAGTACTTC. This translates into CASSGTSGSWREQYF.

V usage is TRBV7-8 and J usage is TRBJ1-2; D not certain. The CDR3 is made up of 15 amino acids. Deletions cut 5 bases from V and 0 bases from J, with 13 bases between. Germline lookup yields CDR1 SGHVS and CDR2 FQNEAQ. The CDR3: CASSKRTEANYGYTF. CDR3 sequence (DNA): TGTGCCAGCAGCAAGCGGACGGAAGCTAACTATGGCTACACCTTC.

This chain links TRBV7-3 with TRBJ2-1; D remains unclear. Germline CDR1 SGHTA, CDR2 FQGTGA. V gave up 5 bases and J gave up 0 bases, with 11 bases separating them. CDR3 length: 15 residues. DNA of the CDR3: TGTGCCAGCAGCCCCCAGCGAGGCTCCTACAATGAGCAGTTCTTC. It translates to CASSPQRGSYNEQFF.

This clonotype has just a few counts. This chain links TRBV4-1 with TRBJ1-2; D is possibly TRBD1 (5 bases). Looked up from germline, CDR1 is MGHRA and CDR2 is YSYEKL. The CDR3 contains 15 residues. Trimming shortened V by 0 bases and J by 0 bases, and 8 bases separated the two germline ends. The CDR3 spells CASSQEGEANYGYTF. CDR3 sequence (DNA): TGCGCCAGCAGCCAAGAGGGGGAGGCTAACTATGGCTACACCTTC.

In this sample, this clonotype turned up a few times. This chain joins TRBV12-3 or TRBV12-4 and TRBJ2-3, with TRBD2 identical over 7 bases. The CDR3 consists of 14 residues. V was clipped by 4 bases and J by 4 bases; unmatched bases: 5. The CDR3 spells CASSWGGSADTQYF. CDR3 DNA sequence: TGTGCCAGCAGTTGGGGCGGGAGCGCAGATACGCAGTATTTT.

The chain is built from TRBV5-1 and TRBJ1-3; D unresolved. Trimming pared 0 bases from V and 0 bases from J, leaving 10 bases between. This CDR3 contains 16 residues. Germline CDR1 and CDR2: SGHRS and YFSETQ. Here the CDR3 reads CASSLGPPDSGNTIYF. The CDR3 DNA follows: TGCGCCAGCAGCTTGGGTCCTCCGGACTCTGGAAACACCATATATTTT.

This clonotype has only a few counts. The genes are TRBV6-1 and TRBJ1-1; no firm D call. V dropped 6 bases and J dropped 4 bases, with 18 bases sitting between them. Looked up from germline, CDR1 is MNHNS and CDR2 is SASEGT. The length of the CDR3 is 15 residues. CDR3 amino acids: CASSPESGWGTEAFF. The CDR3 coding sequence is TGTGCCAGCAGCCCCGAATCGGGGTGGGGCACTGAAGCTTTCTTT.

This chain links TRBV6-1 with TRBJ1-4, with 7 bases aligning to TRBD1. From germline, CDR1 is MNHNS and CDR2 SASEGT. This CDR3 has 16 amino acids. J lost 4 bases, V lost 6 bases, and 11 bases had no gene match. CDR3: CASSQEGASLNEKLFF. The CDR3 DNA sequence: TGTGCCAGCAGCCAGGAGGGGGCCAGCCTTAATGAAAAACTGTTTTTT.

This clonotype was counted only a few times. The CDR3 sequence is CASSEPGQPYEQYF. CDR3 coding DNA: TGCGCCAGCAGTGAGCCGGGACAGCCCTACGAGCAGTACTTC. The gene calls are TRBV10-2 and TRBJ2-7, with 7 bases fitting TRBD1. Germline values: CDR1 WSHSY, CDR2 SAAADI. The CDR3 loop spans 14 amino acids. The ends lost 2 bases at V and 2 bases at J; junction bases unmatched: 3.

V is TRBV6-6 and J is TRBJ2-7; the match to TRBD1 covers 8 bases. Germline CDR1 reads MNHNY; CDR2 reads SVGAGI (reference sequence). The CDR3 covers 15 residues. The V gene end was trimmed by 6 bases and the J gene end by 6 bases; junction bases not matched to a gene: 13. CDR3 coding DNA: TGTGCCAGCAGATCGGACAGGGCCGGCATCTCCGAGCAGTACTTC. Protein: CASRSDRAGISEQYF.